This T cell receptor (beta chain) was captured by sequencing in a study of T cells in Graves' hyperthyroidism and ophthalmopathy. With regard to this clonotype: Its cognate antigen is unknown.

RNA transcripts gave rise to amplified TCR beta CDR3 regions. Researchers ran a first-round RT-PCR on the TCR CDR3 using the HTBI primer set. Each CDR3 protein gets one entry after TCRdb re-called the multiplex PCR reads with MiXCR. Of about half a million distinct CDR3 sequences listed, 20% to 25% are singletons. Findings and limits, study-wide: Ophthalmopathy was told apart from stable hyperthyroidism by a 13 V-J model.

The CDR3 consists of 14 residues. Germline V gene data show CDR1 as LGHNA and CDR2 as YNFKEQ. The V end was cut by 0 bases, the J end by 2 bases, with 8 bases between. This TCR was sampled from a woman between 65 and 79 years old with Graves' ophthalmopathy. The V and J genes are TRBV4-2 and TRBJ2-7; D gene unclear. The sample was blood. For the CDR3, the DNA is TGTGCCAGCAGCCAAGATTTTGGCCCCTACGAGCAGTACTTC. This translates into CASSQDFGPYEQYF.